In its sample, the clone carrying this T cell receptor beta chain was seen once. The CDR3 spans 15 residues. Germline CDR1 and CDR2: GTSNPN and SVGIG (reference sequence). The V and J ends lost 4 bases and 3 bases, in that order; junction bases with no gene match: 9. This specimen belongs to a study of blood T cell repertoires in COVID-19. Turning to the study itself: Acute-phase and convalescent COVID-19 samples originated in the United States, Italy and Spain. The analysed material was cDNA or gDNA that came from T cells, B-cell-depleted T cells, or PBMCs.

Per the original data handling: Reference gene primer amplification gave nucleated cell count estimates. Sequenced by immunoSEQ multiplex PCR; TCRdb stores in-frame clones only, minus some. Clone size and V and J calls were adopted from that table, with D and trimming inferred from the DNA. The sample holds some 140,000 clones, around 89% seen once. Sequencing was performed on peripheral blood. The chain couples TRBV30 to TRBJ1-1, with 9 bases matching TRBD1. The receptor comes from a man aged 50 to 60 with active or convalescent COVID-19. The CDR3 bases are TGTGCCTGGAATATAGACAGGGGGTCGTACACTGAAGCTTTCTTT. It codes for CAWNIDRGSYTEAFF.